This T cell receptor (beta chain) was identified during a study of regulatory T cells in long-lasting Graves disease. The time point is: newly diagnosed GD, antithyroid drugs for less than 3 months. The TCR library was prepared using RNA isolated from PBMCs. Graves' disease diagnoses used American Thyroid Association guidelines. Findings and caveats of the study: Fewer public clonotypes were shared by new patients (over 950) than by persistent patients (roughly 2,600).

Trimming at V came to 4 bases and at J to 5 bases, leaving 7 bases not matched to a gene. Germline lookup yields CDR1 SEHNR and CDR2 FQNEAQ (reference sequence). The CDR3 spans 15 residues. Relying on iRepertoire HTBI primers and Arm-PCR of CDR3 regions, the team built TCR beta libraries. TCRdb reanalysed the multiplex PCR reads using MiXCR and keeps one entry per CDR3 protein. Altogether around 470,000 distinct CDR3 sequences are present, less than 15% being singletons, with the ten largest covering approximately 19%. The sample holds many counts of this clonotype. The antigen is undetermined. These data were also filed under a second study, of T cells in Graves' hyperthyroidism and ophthalmopathy.

The clonotype was recovered from a woman aged 45-60 years with Graves disease. Sequencing used peripheral blood mononuclear cells (PBMCs), obtained at new diagnosis, from a patient treated with antithyroid drugs. V usage is TRBV7-9 and J usage is TRBJ2-7, with 11 positions matching TRBD1. The CDR3 here is CASSSSRDRGNEQYF. CDR3 DNA: TGTGCCAGCAGCTCAAGCCGGGACAGGGGGAACGAGCAGTACTTC. Full variable domain (remainder filled in from reference TRBV7-9 and TRBJ2-7): DTGVSQNPRHKITKRGQNVTFRCDPISEHNRLYWYRQTLGQGPEFLTYFQNEAQLEKSRLLSDRFSAERPKGSFSTLEIQRTEQGDSAMYLCASSSSRDRGNEQYFGPGTRLTVT.